The rows below give T cell receptor beta chains drawn from one sample of a study. TCRdb reprocessed the 5' RACE reads with MiXCR, giving one entry per CDR3 protein. Among roughly 10,000 distinct CDR3 sequences, under 35% were seen once, and the ten largest hold 2.5% to 3.5%. The sample was Tregs sorted from a lymph node. These receptors all stem from a female donor with breast cancer. Each CDR3 is given with its conserved first and last residue. D genes are given only for firm matches. Clone size appears in some rows only: once, few, many, or a class for an expanded clone.

size: -; J: TRBJ2-7; D: -; V: TRBV20-1; CDR3: CSARAGRPLEQYF; DNA: TGCAGCGCTAGGGCGGGACGGCCACTCGAGCAGTACTTC
size: medium-sized; J: TRBJ1-1; D: -; V: TRBV19; CDR3: CASSIGTAIDTEAFF; DNA: TGTGCCAGTAGTATAGGGACAGCAATCGACACTGAAGCTTTCTTT
size: many; J: TRBJ1-3; D: -; V: TRBV7-8; CDR3: CASSFQIGGSGNTIYF; DNA: TGTGCCAGCAGCTTCCAGATAGGGGGCTCTGGAAACACCATATATTTT
size: many; J: TRBJ1-5; D: TRBD1; V: TRBV6-6; CDR3: CASSYYIRTGEVYSNQPQHF; DNA: TGTGCCAGCAGTTATTATATTAGAACAGGGGAGGTTTATAGCAATCAGCCCCAGCATTTT
size: medium-sized; J: TRBJ1-3; D: -; V: TRBV6-5; CDR3: CASSYGATSGNTIYF; DNA: TGTGCCAGCAGTTACGGAGCCACCTCTGGAAACACCATATATTTT
size: once; J: TRBJ2-1; D: -; V: TRBV5-1; CDR3: CASSLASAHEQFF; DNA: TGCGCCAGCAGCTTGGCCTCGGCACATGAGCAGTTCTTC
size: once; J: TRBJ1-4; D: -; V: TRBV27; CDR3: CASSLGLGPNEKLFF; DNA: TGTGCCAGCAGTTTGGGGCTGGGGCCTAATGAAAAACTGTTTTTT
size: many; J: TRBJ2-7; D: TRBD1; V: TRBV24-1; CDR3: CATSETGGPQYEQYF; DNA: TGTGCCACCAGTGAAACAGGGGGACCTCAATACGAGCAGTACTTC
size: medium-sized; J: TRBJ2-1; D: TRBD1; V: TRBV9; CDR3: CASSVAGQGSGEQFF; DNA: TGTGCCAGCAGCGTAGCTGGACAGGGGTCTGGTGAGCAGTTCTTC
size: medium-sized; J: TRBJ2-1; D: TRBD1; V: TRBV12-3/TRBV12-4; CDR3: CASSSGTGGSYNEQFF; DNA: TGTGCCAGCAGTTCAGGGACAGGGGGCTCCTACAATGAGCAGTTCTTC
size: -; J: TRBJ2-1; D: TRBD1; V: TRBV9; CDR3: CASSPFGQGNEQFF; DNA: TGTGCCAGCAGCCCTTTTGGACAGGGGAATGAGCAGTTCTTC
size: medium-sized; J: TRBJ2-3; D: -; V: TRBV7-9; CDR3: CASSYPTLDTQYF; DNA: TGTGCCAGCAGCTACCCAACCCTAGATACGCAGTATTTT
size: -; J: TRBJ2-1; D: TRBD2; V: TRBV20-1; CDR3: CSAASGRDPYNEQFF; DNA: TGCAGTGCTGCCAGCGGGAGGGATCCCTACAATGAGCAGTTCTTC
size: medium-sized; J: TRBJ2-1; D: -; V: TRBV24-1; CDR3: CATSDLYGENNEQFF; DNA: TGTGCCACCAGTGACCTTTACGGGGAGAACAATGAGCAGTTCTTC
size: many; J: TRBJ2-7; D: TRBD2; V: TRBV7-6; CDR3: CASSFASGSYEQYF; DNA: TGTGCCAGCAGCTTCGCTAGCGGGTCCTACGAGCAGTACTTC
size: -; J: TRBJ1-5; D: -; V: TRBV6-6; CDR3: CASRSRHLSNQPQHF; DNA: TGTGCCAGCAGGTCCCGACACCTAAGCAATCAGCCCCAGCATTTT
size: many; J: TRBJ2-1; D: -; V: TRBV3-1; CDR3: CASSQSVMGNEQFF; DNA: TGTGCCAGCAGCCAATCGGTAATGGGTAATGAGCAGTTCTTC
size: once; J: TRBJ2-1; D: TRBD2; V: TRBV12-3/TRBV12-4; CDR3: CASTGTSGGGGYNEQFF; DNA: TGTGCCAGCACCGGGACTAGCGGGGGAGGGGGGTACAATGAGCAGTTCTTC
size: -; J: TRBJ1-1; D: TRBD1; V: TRBV12-3/TRBV12-4; CDR3: CDSSYGQGTEAFF; DNA: TGTGACAGCAGTTATGGACAGGGCACTGAAGCCTTCTTT
size: -; J: TRBJ1-2; D: -; V: TRBV6-1; CDR3: CASSPGRRIYGYTF; DNA: TGTGCCAGCAGCCCCGGCCGACGGATCTATGGCTACACCTTC
size: many; J: TRBJ2-7; D: TRBD2; V: TRBV6-1; CDR3: CASRTGLAGESEQYF; DNA: TGTGCCAGCAGGACCGGACTAGCCGGAGAGTCCGAGCAGTACTTC
size: few; J: TRBJ2-1; D: TRBD2; V: TRBV6-1; CDR3: CASSEGASGRGHGEQFF; DNA: TGTGCCAGCAGTGAAGGGGCTAGCGGGAGGGGGCACGGTGAGCAGTTCTTC
size: medium-sized; J: TRBJ2-7; D: -; V: TRBV10-2; CDR3: CASSLTVYEQYF; DNA: TGCGCCAGCAGCCTGACAGTTTACGAGCAGTACTTC